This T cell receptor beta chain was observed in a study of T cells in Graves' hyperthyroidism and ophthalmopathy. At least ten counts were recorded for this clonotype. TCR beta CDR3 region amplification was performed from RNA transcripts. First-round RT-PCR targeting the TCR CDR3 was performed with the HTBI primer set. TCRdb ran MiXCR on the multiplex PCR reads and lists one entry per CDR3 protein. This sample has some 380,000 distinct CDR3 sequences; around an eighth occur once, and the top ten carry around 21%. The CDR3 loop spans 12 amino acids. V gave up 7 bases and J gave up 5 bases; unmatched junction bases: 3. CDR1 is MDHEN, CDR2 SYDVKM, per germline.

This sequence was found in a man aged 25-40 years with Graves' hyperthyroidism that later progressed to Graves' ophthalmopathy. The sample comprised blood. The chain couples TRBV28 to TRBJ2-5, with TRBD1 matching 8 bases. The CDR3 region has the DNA TGTGCCAGCACAGGGGGCCGGGAGACCCAGTACTTC. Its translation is CASTGGRETQYF.